This T cell receptor (beta chain) derives from a study of cytomegalovirus exposure and HLA in healthy donors (dated by TCRdb to the late 2010s). For context, the study as a whole: In an earlier analysis of 550 to 750 of the donors, 250 to 350 Gb of sequence data and 90 million to 120 million unique TCR beta sequences from roughly 190 million T cells were reported. Both class I and class II loci were covered by HLA typing, at four-digit resolution. The aim of the study was to test whether cataloging public T cell receptors could identify signatures of past pathogen exposure. Rather than using new phenotypic data, the later analysis identified candidate immune exposures from TCR beta sequences and from how often those sequences occurred across donors. The study used immunosequencing to profile the T cell repertoires of 666 subjects and linked those repertoires to cytomegalovirus serostatus. Roughly 300 gigabases of sequencing data and 70 million to 95 million unique TCR sequences made up an early release that covered 640 HLA-typed donors. All discovery cohort repertoires had been generated on a single sequencing platform. The number of typed donors differed by locus: about 620-640 for A, B, C, DRB1 and DQB1; approximately 520 for DQA1; some 590 for DPA1; and some 430 for DPB1. To predict cytomegalovirus infection status, the study brought together high-throughput TCR immunosequencing, statistical association of individual TCRs with disease status, and machine learning. Of the 300 to 500 genotyped donors, 65% to 90% were placed in the genetic ancestry cluster associated with self-reported Caucasian donors. To study patterns of TCR occurrence, a later analysis re-analyzed previously published TCR beta repertoires from several hundred donors and added high-resolution HLA genotyping. An earlier analysis of 587 of the donors used high-throughput TCR beta sequencing to judge whether each TCR beta V gene segment behaved as functional or pseudogenic. Across about 370 genotyped donors of the cohort, an average of about 240,000 unique TCR beta nucleotide sequences per donor were sequenced, and roughly a sixth of those sequences were non-productive. Four or five DR-DQ haplotypes were handled as single units for association and clustering because linkage in the cohort was strong. Along with the 666-subject first cohort, a separate validation cohort of 120 different subjects was used. Alongside the repertoire data, information on donor age, sex, ethnicity and CMV serostatus was compiled. A later genetic analysis used genome-wide SNP genotypes for about three fifths of the 666 donors, treating that subset as a discovery cohort. Overall study results and their limits: In a later analysis, TCR association rates were found to vary across HLA loci, with the most associated TCRs seen for DRB1 alleles and the fewest for HLA-C alleles. In an earlier analysis of approximately 590 of the donors, most TCR beta V segments appeared in productive rearrangements about 87% or about 30% of the time, broadly matching IMGT annotations. Most TCR sequences were seen in very few donors, while some public TCRs were found in many individuals. A further reported finding was that TCR beta sequences accurately predicted the HLA-A and HLA-B alleles for most subjects in the first cohort. According to a later genetic analysis, donors in an Asian-associated ancestry cluster had fewer N-insertions in productive TCRs than the approximately 670-donor mean. In a later analysis, several top co-occurrence clusters were reported to appear linked to parvovirus B19, influenza, CMV and Epstein-Barr virus. In a later genetic analysis, a missense DCLRE1C variant was associated with V-gene and J-gene trimming of TCR beta chains, and the association was replicated in an independent cohort. Linkage disequilibrium might explain the correlated functional status among segregating V segments, but an unknown experimental factor could not be excluded. Roughly uniform sequencing depth across donors was assumed in presence/absence analyses, although this assumption may not hold. The authors suggested that the approach could potentially be extended to other disease states and immunological phenotypes. In vitro tests confirmed that a few of the cytomegalovirus-associated TCR beta chains recognize cytomegalovirus antigens. The study gave a list of over 150 TCR beta chains associated with cytomegalovirus. Because HLA typing was missing for some donors at each locus, association tests included only the typed subset. Because counts were too low, about 18 rarely observed V segments, including chromosome 9 orphons, were excluded from the earlier analysis of under 650 of the donors. The only immune exposure information available for the cohort was CMV serostatus. Strong co-occurrence of HLA alleles, especially DR and DQ, made assigning TCR associations to individual alleles difficult. The classifier was reported to diagnose cytomegalovirus status with high specificity and sensitivity in both the original cohort and the validation cohort. In a later analysis, most CMV-associated TCR beta chains were found to appear HLA-restricted, with HLA associations seemingly driven largely by CMV exposure. A later analysis found that HLA-associated TCR beta chains were more clonally expanded and had lower generation probabilities than equally common non-associated chains. In this cohort, only TCR beta chains were sequenced, and detectable features were limited by the absence of alpha or paired-chain data. A cluster of highly shared sequence variants was judged likely to represent a technical artifact of the sequencing pipeline. Some IMGT-functional V segments, including TRBV6-2 and TRBV6-3, could not be told apart with the 87-base-pair reads, so those segments were excluded. At a false discovery rate of 0.05, a later analysis linked 16,951 TCR beta sequences to specific HLA alleles.

The CDR3 starts with the cysteine, ends with the phenylalanine, and has 14 residues. The CDR3 DNA has 42 bases and is translated from base 1. CDR1 SGHNT and CDR2 YYREEE are derived from the germline V gene (reference sequence). V is trimmed back by 0 bases and J by 9 bases, and the junction contains 6 bases that no gene match accounts for. Details on this clone: Its recognized antigen is unknown. The sample holds no much larger clone one base away, and base qualities are not on file.

The cohort consisted of approximately 690 healthy bone marrow donors. Cohort members were all nominally healthy when sampled, although unrecorded immune exposures were likely present. The donor was CMV seronegative and was included in the group of 352 seronegative cohort members. A peripheral blood sample was provided by each donor, and peripheral blood mononuclear cells were used for TCR beta sequencing. The Qiagen DNeasy Blood Extraction Kit was used to extract genomic DNA from the blood cell samples. Library preparation employed the immunoSEQ multiplex PCR assay. The multiplex PCR relied on a mix of 60 forward primers for TCR Vbeta segments and 13 reverse primers for TCR Jbeta segments. The CDR3 region of rearranged TCR beta genes was amplified from genomic DNA with a multiplex PCR assay. The amplified TCR beta libraries were sequenced on the Illumina HiSeq System as 87-base-pair reads. The published analysis was carried out like this. A later analysis counted around 72 million unique TCR beta chains across the 650 to 800 repertoires, and some 12 million of these chains were shared by at least two donors. Raw reads were error-corrected and collapsed into unique sequences with a nearest-neighbor algorithm that merged closely related sequences to remove PCR and sequencing errors. To assign V, D and J gene segments, CDR3 sequences were aligned to IMGT reference sequences. For a sequence to be retained, a match of at least six nucleotides to both a V gene segment and a J gene segment was required. A rearrangement was called productive if the CDR3 had no stop codons and remained in frame with V and J, and every other rearrangement was called non-productive. Following IMGT convention, CDR3 was defined as the stretch from the second conserved V-encoded cysteine to the conserved J-encoded phenylalanine. Sequences without an unambiguous match to a single V gene segment were excluded from the earlier analysis of about 600 of the donors. An earlier analysis of 587 of the donors classified V segments as functional when productive rearrangements were above 56.7% and as segregating when the standard deviation between donors was above 5%. To diagnose cytomegalovirus status from the catalog of TCR beta chain sequences, a statistical classification framework was built. In a later analysis, V and J genes were assigned by comparing TCR nucleotide sequences against IMGT/GENE-DB human TR gene sequences. A later analysis assigned CDR3 sequences and most-parsimonious VDJ recombination scenarios with the TCRdist pipeline. In a later analysis, each TCR beta chain was defined by its CDR3 amino acid sequence together with its V-gene family, and reads lacking a unique V-gene family were excluded. In a later analysis, a few hundred highly shared, low-generation-probability nucleotide sequences were removed to address suspected cross-contamination and a sequencing artifact. In a later analysis, a clonal expansion index for each public chain was calculated from normalized within-repertoire ranks of inferred template counts. In a later analysis, generation probabilities were computed with a VDJ recombination model fitted to out-of-frame rearrangements, and the resulting probabilities were checked against IGoR. In a later analysis, hypergeometric tests were used to score TCR-TCR, TCR-HLA and TCR-CMV co-occurrence, with a repertoire-size bias correction applied to TCR pairs. In a later analysis, false discovery rates were estimated by permuting HLA or CMV assignments 20 times. In a later analysis, co-occurring TCRs were grouped using DBSCAN, with TCRdist sequence similarity added in when clustering inside HLA-allele-positive subsets. Co-occurrence clustering excluded repertoires with fewer than 30,000 or more than 120,000 public chains, plus five with anomalous nucleotide sharing. The table comes from immuneACCESS by way of TCRdb, which keeps in-frame sequences with V and J called. Part of the clones is missing from these tables; in studies checked, under half for an unresolved V gene and the rest for unknown reasons. Clonal size and the V and J genes are those of that table, whereas D and trimming came from the DNA. The table for this sample lists 150,000 to 200,000 clones; almost 85% of them were counted only once. Of the sample, roughly 0.5% falls within the top ten clones.

This chain joins TRBV5-4 to TRBJ1-1; 9 bases in between match TRBD1. The sequenced sample consisted of PBMCs. This clonotype was obtained from a woman in her forties or fifties in good health and CMV-seronegative. The CDR3 region has the sequence CASSLVGGQGKAFF. The DNA is TGTGCCAGCAGCTTGGTGGGGGGACAGGGTAAAGCTTTCTTT.